This T cell receptor (beta chain) is drawn from a study of blood T cell repertoires in COVID-19. Turning to the study itself: Collection of acute and convalescent COVID-19 samples took place in the United States, Italy and Spain. T cells, B-cell-depleted T cells, or PBMCs provided the cDNA or gDNA that served as material.

Study processing details: Estimation of nucleated cell counts was performed using reference gene primer amplification. Profiling relied on immunoSEQ multiplex PCR, and the TCRdb table lists in-frame clones only, not all of them. That table furnishes V, J and clone size, whereas the DNA furnished D and trimming. Of 95,000 to 150,000 clones in the sample, approximately 89% are singletons; the top ten hold approximately 3%. Trimming left V 1 base short and J 4 bases short, with 17 bases between. The CDR3 is 17 amino acids. The germline V gene has CDR1 MNHEY and CDR2 SMNVEV (reference sequence). Followed longitudinally, the Seattle patients had been enrolled during active infection.

This receptor was obtained from a woman older than 75 with COVID-19, enrolled during active disease. This chain joins TRBV27 and TRBJ2-1; D may be TRBD2 (5 bases). The sample taken for sequencing was peripheral blood. CDR3 protein: CASSLFSGVDLYNEQFF. CDR3 sequence (DNA): TGTGCCAGCAGTTTATTCTCCGGGGTCGACCTGTACAATGAGCAGTTCTTC.